The following is a T cell receptor beta chain sequence with its context. What it binds is not known. CD45RO negativity and positive selection for CCR7 defined naive CD8 cells, a population that excluded terminally differentiated effector memory CD45RA+ cells. Between the trimmed V and J ends, which lost 5 bases and 4 bases, there was a span of 22 bases. Germline lookup yields CDR1 SEHNR and CDR2 FQNEAQ (reference sequence). The CDR3 contains 17 residues. This specimen comes from a study of shared clonotypes between healthy human individuals. General study results and limits: In having few donors, the study represented limited genetic and exposure-history diversity.

TCRdb's table, derived via immunoSEQ multiplex PCR, lists solely in-frame clones and lacks some. The sample includes approximately 740,000 clones, about 91% of them seen just once. Sequenced material: naive CD8+ T cells sorted from blood. This sequence joins TRBV7-9 and TRBJ2-3; no clear D gene. This clonotype originated in a man in his thirties or forties in good health. The CDR3 sequence is CASSGTTKSRAADTQYF. The CDR3 DNA reads as TGTGCCAGCAGCGGCACAACCAAAAGTAGGGCGGCAGATACGCAGTATTTT. Full variable domain (rest looked up from reference TRBV7-9 and TRBJ2-3): DTGVSQNPRHKITKRGQNVTFRCDPISEHNRLYWYRQTLGQGPEFLTYFQNEAQLEKSRLLSDRFSAERPKGSFSTLEIQRTEQGDSAMYLCASSGTTKSRAADTQYFGPGTRLTVL.